Each of the 10 T cell receptor beta chains below was sequenced from the same sample in a study of T cell responses to AZD1222 COVID-19 vaccine. Sequencing used immunoSEQ multiplex PCR; TCRdb keeps in-frame clones, though not all of them. The sample carries approximately 150,000 clones, approximately 92% recorded once. Sequencing was performed on peripheral blood, taken on day 0 of AZD1222 vaccination. These receptors were collected from an adult in good health.

The chain links TRBV4-1 to TRBJ1-2; 8 nucleotides match TRBD1. Trimming removed 2 bases from V and 3 bases from J; junction bases left unmatched: 2. CDR1 and CDR2 from the germline V gene are MGHRA and YSYEKL. The CDR3 runs to 14 residues. Here the CDR3 reads CASSQRQGYYGYTF. CDR3 in DNA: TGCGCCAGCAGCCAACGACAGGGGTACTATGGCTACACCTTC.

The V call is TRBV5-1, the J call TRBJ2-2; 11 bases agree with TRBD1. The length of the CDR3 is 17 residues. V shed 5 bases, J shed 6 bases, and the junction held 12 bases outside the gene matches. Germline assignment: CDR1 SGHRS and CDR2 YFSETQ. CDR3 loop: CASSRTVPGQGAGELFF. The CDR3 nucleotides are TGCGCCAGCAGTCGGACCGTCCCGGGACAGGGGGCCGGGGAGCTGTTTTTT.

The chain employs TRBV4-2 and TRBJ2-5, with 7 bases that match TRBD2. The junction had 4 bases not matched to a gene; V was cut back by 1 base and J by 5 bases. Germline-derived CDR1 and CDR2 are LGHNA and YNFKEQ. The CDR3 has 14 residues. DNA for the CDR3: TGTGCCAGCAGCCAAGTGGCGGGGGACGAGACCCAGTACTTC. Encoded protein: CASSQVAGDETQYF.

This chain links TRBV3-1 (or the pseudogene TRBV3-2) with TRBJ1-1, with no clear D. Germline-derived CDR1 and CDR2 are LGHDT and YNNKEL (reference sequence). The CDR3 is 12 amino acids. Trimming took off 0 bases at V and 4 bases at J, with 3 bases between the two ends. The CDR3 DNA is TGTGCCAGCAGCCAAGAGGGCACTGAAGCTTTCTTT. Translated: CASSQEGTEAFF.

V usage is TRBV18 and J usage is TRBJ1-2; the D is unclear. V was pared by 0 bases and J by 3 bases, with 11 bases between. Germline-derived CDR1 and CDR2 are KGHSH and LQKENI. The CDR3 length is 15 residues. The CDR3 is CASSPPPGSDYGYTF. The CDR3 nucleotides are TGTGCCAGCTCACCACCGCCGGGTTCGGACTATGGCTACACCTTC.

This clone turned up a few times. The chain links TRBV2 to TRBJ2-1; no clear D. Deletions cut 7 bases from V and 3 bases from J, with 10 bases between. The CDR3 has 13 amino acids. CDR1 SNHLY and CDR2 FYNNEI come from the germline V gene. The DNA of the CDR3 is TGTGCCAGCAAGGCTCTTCTCTACAATGAGCAGTTCTTC. It codes for CASKALLYNEQFF.

This chain uses TRBV5-1 with TRBJ2-5; the match to TRBD2 covers 11 bases. Germline V gives CDR1 SGHRS, CDR2 YFSETQ. The CDR3 has 16 residues. V dropped 4 bases and J dropped 3; count of bases not matched to a gene: 8. The CDR3 loop is CASSPGLAAPEETQYF. CDR3 bases: TGCGCCAGCAGCCCGGGACTAGCGGCCCCCGAAGAGACCCAGTACTTC.

V usage is TRBV7-3 and J usage is TRBJ2-4; D is unresolved. Germline V gene sequence: CDR1 SGHTA, CDR2 FQGTGA. The ends were cut back, 2 bases at V and 9 bases at J, with 11 bases in the middle. The length of the CDR3 is 13 residues. As DNA, the CDR3 is TGTGCCAGCAGCTTAGGGCAGGATGGCATTCAGTACTTC. Protein product: CASSLGQDGIQYF.

The rearrangement uses TRBV4-1 and TRBJ2-1; possibly TRBD1 or TRBD2 for D (6 bases each). The V end was cut by 4 bases, the J end by 2 bases, with 12 bases between. The germline CDR1 and CDR2 sequences are MGHRA and YSYEKL. The CDR3 is made up of 15 amino acids. The CDR3 region is CASSRGAVTYNEQFF. In DNA form, the CDR3 reads TGCGCCAGCAGCCGGGGGGCTGTAACCTACAATGAGCAGTTCTTC.

The CDR3: CASTRRGADEKLFF. For the CDR3, the DNA is TGTGCCAGCACCAGAAGAGGAGCGGATGAAAAACTGTTTTTT. This chain connects TRBV7-9 to TRBJ1-4; D is unresolved. The CDR3 is made up of 14 amino acids. Trimming removed 7 bases from V and 6 bases from J, with 15 bases in between. Germline values: CDR1 SEHNR, CDR2 FQNEAQ (reference sequence). The full variable domain, completed using reference TRBV7-9 and TRBJ1-4, is DTGVSQNPRHKITKRGQNVTFRCDPISEHNRLYWYRQTLGQGPEFLTYFQNEAQLEKSRLLSDRFSAERPKGSFSTLEIQRTEQGDSAMYLCASTRRGADEKLFFGSGTQLSVL.